The clone carrying this TCR beta chain was detected many times. The data stem from a study of blood T cell repertoires in COVID-19. After removal of 8 bases from V and 1 base from J, the junction contained 13 bases not matched to a gene. In germline, CDR1 is MNHEY, CDR2 SMNVEV (reference sequence). This CDR3 is 16 amino acids long. The authors' processing: Estimation of nucleated cell counts was performed using reference gene primer amplification. Sequenced by immunoSEQ multiplex PCR; TCRdb stores in-frame clones only, minus some. The D gene and trimming were derived from the DNA, and the V and J assignments and clone size from that table. The sample lists around 89,000 clones; 72% were seen once.

The sequencing input was peripheral blood. The receptor's source is a woman older than 75 with acute or convalescent COVID-19. The chain joins TRBV27 to TRBJ1-1; 7 nucleotides match TRBD1. The CDR3: CASRFRATGRNTEAFF. CDR3 in DNA: TGTGCCAGCCGATTCCGAGCGACAGGGCGGAACACTGAAGCTTTCTTT.